A selection of T cell receptor beta chains follows, all from one sample in a study of control samples from healthy donors and cancer patients. Data came from immunoSEQ multiplex PCR; TCRdb stores just in-frame clones and leaves some out. The table lists approximately 100,000 clones, approximately 90% of them singletons. Sequenced material: blood. Every receptor here comes from a young man in good health. Both conserved end residues are part of each CDR3. D genes are given only for firm matches. Only some rows state a clone size, as once, few, many or a class for expanded clones.

TRBV10-2	.	TRBJ2-3	.	TGCGCCAGCAGTGAGTCGCCACTCACAGATACGCAGTATTTT	CASSESPLTDTQYF
TRBV5-5	.	TRBJ2-5	.	TGTGCCAGCAGCCCACTAGGACGGACGGAGGGGGACCAGTACTTC	CASSPLGRTEGDQYF
TRBV12-3/TRBV12-4	.	TRBJ1-2	.	TGTGCCAGCAGTTTAGCGGGTGACTATGGCTACACCTTC	CASSLAGDYGYTF
TRBV5-8	.	TRBJ1-5	.	TGTGCCAGCAGCCTGACATTTCTCACGCCCAATCAGCCCCAGCATTTT	CASSLTFLTPNQPQHF
TRBV5-8	TRBD1	TRBJ1-2	.	TGTGCCAGCAGCTTTCTCCGGACAGGGTTGGGCTATGGCTACACCTTC	CASSFLRTGLGYGYTF
TRBV30	TRBD1	TRBJ2-1	once	TGTGCCTGGAGGGCATTCAGCCCCGGGACAGGGCGGTATTGGGGGGGTAACGACAATGAGCAGTTCTTC	CAWRAFSPGTGRYWGGNDNEQFF
TRBV6-5	.	TRBJ1-5	.	TGTGCCAGTAGCCGGGGTCAAAATCAGCCCCAGCATTTT	CASSRGQNQPQHF
TRBV7-9	TRBD1	TRBJ1-5	.	TGTGCCAGCAGCGACGGGGGACAGTTTAGCAATCAGCCCCAGCATTTT	CASSDGGQFSNQPQHF
TRBV11-2	TRBD1	TRBJ1-6	.	TGTGCCAGCAGCACCGGGACAGGGGGTCCACCCCTCCACTTT	CASSTGTGGPPLHF
TRBV6-2/TRBV6-3	.	TRBJ1-5	.	TGTGCCAGCAGTTACTTGGGGGGCCAGGGCAATCAGCCCCAGCATTTT	CASSYLGGQGNQPQHF
TRBV2	.	TRBJ2-7	.	TGTGCATATAGAGGGGTAAGCTACGAGCAGTACTTC	CAYRGVSYEQYF
TRBV5-6	.	TRBJ2-5	.	TGTGCCAGCAGCTGGATTCTGCAGAAAGAGACCCAGTACTTC	CASSWILQKETQYF
TRBV6-6	TRBD1	TRBJ2-3	.	TGTGCCAGCAGTTCCCAGGGGGCCACAGATACGCAGTATTTT	CASSSQGATDTQYF
TRBV7-8	.	TRBJ1-3	.	TGTGCCAGCAGCTTAGAAGGGGCTTTCTCTGGAAACACCATATATTTT	CASSLEGAFSGNTIYF
TRBV30	TRBD1	TRBJ1-1	.	TGTGCCTGGAGTGGACAGGGGGCGCTTACTGAAGCTTTCTTT	CAWSGQGALTEAFF
TRBV7-8	.	TRBJ1-5	.	TGTGCCAGCAGCCTAAGCCTTAGCAATCAGCCCCAGCATTTT	CASSLSLSNQPQHF
TRBV4-2	.	TRBJ2-2	few	TGTGCCAGCAGCCTCGCGGATTCCACCGGGGAGCTGTTTTTT	CASSLADSTGELFF
TRBV6-1	TRBD2	TRBJ2-7	.	TGTGCCAGCAGTGAAGAGGAAGCGGGAGGGTACGAGCAGTACTTC	CASSEEEAGGYEQYF
TRBV6-5	.	TRBJ2-2	.	TGTGCCAGCAGATCCACAGTCACCGGGGAGCTGTTTTTT	CASRSTVTGELFF
TRBV5-4	.	TRBJ1-1	once	TGTGCCAGCAGCTTGGGGGGAACAGGTGAAGCTTTCTTT	CASSLGGTGEAFF
TRBV5-5	.	TRBJ2-2	.	TGTGCCAGCAGCTTGGAAGGGGGGACCAACACCGGGGAGCTGTTTTTT	CASSLEGGTNTGELFF
TRBV30	.	TRBJ1-4	.	TGTGCCTGGGGGGACGGCAATAATGAAAAACTGTTTTTT	CAWGDGNNEKLFF
TRBV29-1	TRBD1	TRBJ1-3	.	TGCAGCGTTGAAGGCGGGACAGCTGGAAACACCATATATTTT	CSVEGGTAGNTIYF
TRBV12-3/TRBV12-4	.	TRBJ2-3	.	TGTGCCAGCAGTTTTGCGGGGGATACGCAGTATTTT	CASSFAGDTQYF
TRBV3-1/TRBV3-2	.	TRBJ2-7	.	TGTGCCAGCAGCCAAGGTCCCGCTCCGAGCTCCTACGAGCAGTACTTC	CASSQGPAPSSYEQYF
TRBV6-5	TRBD1	TRBJ1-2	.	TGTGCCAGCAGTTCCACGGGACAGGGGTTCTATGGCTACACCTTC	CASSSTGQGFYGYTF
TRBV5-1	.	TRBJ1-1	.	TGCGCCAGCAGCATGGACGGAATGAACACTGAAGCTTTCTTT	CASSMDGMNTEAFF
TRBV7-9	.	TRBJ1-1	.	TGTGCCAGCAGCTTAGACCAGGTGACGAACACTGAAGCTTTCTTT	CASSLDQVTNTEAFF
TRBV5-4	.	TRBJ1-3	once	TGTGCCAGCAGCTTGCAGGGCTACTCTGGAAACACCATATATTTT	CASSLQGYSGNTIYF
TRBV3-1/TRBV3-2	TRBD1	TRBJ2-1	once	TGTGCCAGCAGCCCCCGGGACAGAAATTCCTACAATGAGCAGTTCTTC	CASSPRDRNSYNEQFF
TRBV28	.	TRBJ1-2	once	TGTGCCAGCAGTTTGGGGTCAGCTAACTATGGCTACACCTTC	CASSLGSANYGYTF
TRBV7-8	.	TRBJ1-2	.	TGTGCCAGCAGCTTAGAAAACACGGATGGCTACACCTTC	CASSLENTDGYTF
TRBV5-4	TRBD1	TRBJ2-5	.	TGTGCCAGCAGCCCACAGGACAGGGGGGTAAAGACCCAGTACTTC	CASSPQDRGVKTQYF
TRBV7-9	TRBD1	TRBJ2-3	.	TGTGCCAGCAGCACTGACAGGGGGAGTTCAGATACGCAGTATTTT	CASSTDRGSSDTQYF
TRBV15	TRBD2	TRBJ2-7	.	TGTGCCACCAGCAGAGAGGAGGCTGGGCTAGCGGGAATCACCAGACGGGAGCAGTACTTC	CATSREEAGLAGITRREQYF
TRBV11-2	TRBD1	TRBJ1-2	.	TGTGCCAGCAGCTCACAACAGGGGGCGTGGGGCTACACCTTC	CASSSQQGAWGYTF
TRBV7-9	.	TRBJ2-1	few	TGTGCCAGCAGCACCGGGCGGGGGCGAATATACAATGAGCAGTTCTTC	CASSTGRGRIYNEQFF
TRBV9	TRBD1	TRBJ2-7	.	TGTGCCAGCAGCCCGACAGGGGGCTCGAACGAGCAGTACTTC	CASSPTGGSNEQYF
TRBV5-4	TRBD2	TRBJ2-3	.	TGTGCCAGCAGTCCTATATATGGGAGGGACACAGATACGCAGTATTTT	CASSPIYGRDTDTQYF
TRBV19	.	TRBJ1-2	.	TGTGCCAGTAGTATCGGGCAGGCCTTGGGCTACACCTTC	CASSIGQALGYTF
TRBV12-5	.	TRBJ1-3	once	TGTGCTAGTGGTTTTGCTGGAAACACCATATATTTT	CASGFAGNTIYF
TRBV6-2/TRBV6-3	TRBD1	TRBJ2-2	.	TGTGCCAGCAGTAGACAGGGGGGTTCGGGCGGGGAGCTGTTTTTT	CASSRQGGSGGELFF
TRBV11-2	.	TRBJ1-1	.	TGTGCCAGCAGCTTAGTTAGTCAGGGGACTGAAGCTTTCTTT	CASSLVSQGTEAFF
TRBV13	.	TRBJ2-2	.	TGTGCCAGCAGCTTCGCAGGCAGGGTCACCGGGGAGCTGTTTTTT	CASSFAGRVTGELFF
TRBV6-1	TRBD2	TRBJ2-7	.	TGTGCCAGCAGTGATAGCGGGAGAGCCTCCTACGAGCAGTACTTC	CASSDSGRASYEQYF
TRBV3-1/TRBV3-2	TRBD1	TRBJ2-7	.	TGTGCCAGCAGCCTCGGACAGGGTCGCGAGCAGTACTTC	CASSLGQGREQYF
TRBV7-2	.	TRBJ2-5	.	TGTGCCAGCAGCGAACGACTGACGGGGGAGACCCAGTACTTC	CASSERLTGETQYF
TRBV18	.	TRBJ1-1	.	TGTGCCAGCTCACCAGGTGGGGAAGCTGAAGCTTTCTTT	CASSPGGEAEAFF
TRBV7-9	.	TRBJ1-2	many	TGTGCCAGCAGCACCTTGTACGTGCTGACCTATGGCTACACCTTC	CASSTLYVLTYGYTF
TRBV19	.	TRBJ2-6	.	TGTGCCAGTAGTATAGTTCAGGGCTCTGGGGCCAACGTCCTGACTTTC	CASSIVQGSGANVLTF
TRBV20-1	.	TRBJ1-4	once	TGCAGTGCTACCCGAAATGCGGTGTTTTTT	CSATRNAVFF
TRBV23-1	.	TRBJ1-1	.	TGCGCCAGCAGTCATCCGAACTCCCACACTGAAGCTTTCTTT	CASSHPNSHTEAFF
TRBV5-4	TRBD1	TRBJ1-1	.	TGTGCCAGCGGGGATTCGGGACAGGGGAGCACTGAAGCTTTCTTT	CASGDSGQGSTEAFF
TRBV3-1/TRBV3-2	.	TRBJ1-5	once	TGTGCCAGCAGCCAAGGCTCTCTGAATAGCAATCAGCCCCAGCATTTT	CASSQGSLNSNQPQHF
TRBV30	.	TRBJ2-6	.	TGTGCCTGGAGTGTTTGGGGACTCTCTGGGGCCAACGTCCTGACTTTC	CAWSVWGLSGANVLTF